Listed here are 28 T cell receptor beta chains from one sample, sequenced in a study of blood T cell repertoires in COVID-19 (TCRdb year 2020). Preparation of the library involved the immunoSEQ multiplex PCR assay. The clones in this table, taken by TCRdb from immuneACCESS, are in-frame only. Not every clone is retained; where verified, under half of the shortfall comes from an unresolved V gene, and the cause of the rest is unknown. The sample table holds tens of thousands of clones, of which 70% to 85% were seen once. The ten largest make up about 3.4% of the sample. Sequenced input: peripheral blood. The receptors stem from a man aged 55 to 70 with acute or convalescent COVID-19.

This clone was observed a single time. The chain employs TRBV30 and TRBJ1-5, with TRBD1 matching over 7 bases. Trimming cost V 3 bases and J 6 bases; bases outside gene matches: 8. The length of the CDR3 is 14 residues. The germline gives CDR1 GTSNPN, CDR2 SVGIG (reference sequence). The CDR3 reads CAWSPQGLSQPQHF. CDR3 DNA sequence: TGTGCCTGGAGCCCACAGGGGTTGAGTCAGCCCCAGCATTTT.

The chain combines TRBV19 with TRBJ1-2, with 8 nucleotides matching TRBD1. The length of the CDR3 is 16 residues. Germline V lookup: CDR1 LNHDA, CDR2 SQIVND (reference sequence). V lost 6 bases and J lost 0; bases outside the gene matches: 9. The CDR3 protein is CASSTTRTGTNYGYTF. The CDR3 nucleotides read TGTGCCAGTAGCACTACTCGGACAGGGACTAACTATGGCTACACCTTC.

The chain links TRBV5-1 to TRBJ1-1; 8 bases agree with TRBD1. Germline CDR1 and CDR2: SGHRS and YFSETQ. CDR3 size: 15 residues. V was pared by 4 bases and J by 0 bases, with 5 bases of the junction left unmatched. CDR3 nucleotide sequence: TGCGCCAGCAGCCCTGGACAGGGTATGAACACTGAAGCTTTCTTT. As protein: CASSPGQGMNTEAFF.

The chain recombines TRBV15 with TRBJ2-7; D perhaps matches TRBD1 (6 bases). The CDR3 runs 17 residues. The V gene lost 5 bases and the J gene lost 6 bases, with 26 bases spanning the gap. Per the germline V gene, CDR1 is LNHNV and CDR2 is YYDKDF (reference sequence). The CDR3 DNA sequence: TGTGCCACCAGCCAGAGAACATGGGGGCCTGGAGAAGGCGAGCAGTACTTC. This gives the protein CATSQRTWGPGEGEQYF.

The chain carries TRBV2 and TRBJ1-1, with 8 bases fitting TRBD1. The CDR3 sequence is 16 residues long. Germline V gene sequence: CDR1 SNHLY, CDR2 FYNNEI. The junction had 13 bases not matched to a gene; V was cut back by 4 bases and J by 6 bases. The CDR3 sequence: CASSGDTRQGRPEAFF. As DNA, the CDR3 is TGTGCCAGCAGTGGGGACACGAGACAGGGGAGGCCTGAAGCTTTCTTT.

V is TRBV5-1 and J is TRBJ2-1, with 8 positions matching TRBD2. The CDR3 is 16 amino acids. Germline V gene data show CDR1 as SGHRS and CDR2 as YFSETQ. The trim removed 4 bases at V and 4 bases at J, leaving 10 bases unmatched. The CDR3 nucleotides read TGCGCCAGCAGCCCTCGGGCGGGGGGAGAGTACAATGAGCAGTTCTTC. It translates to CASSPRAGGEYNEQFF.

J is TRBJ1-2 and V is TRBV19; perhaps TRBD1 as D (5 bases). The V gene's germline CDR1 is LNHDA and CDR2 SQIVND (reference sequence). V gave up 5 bases and J gave up 4 bases, with 11 bases separating them. This CDR3 comprises 13 residues. CDR3 DNA sequence: TGTGCCAGTAGTTGGCAGGGATCCTATGGCTACACCTTC. This gives the protein CASSWQGSYGYTF.

This clone has only a few counts. The genes are TRBV7-3 and TRBJ1-6; 8 bases line up with TRBD1. In germline, CDR1 is SGHTA, CDR2 FQGTGA. V shed 5 bases, J shed 6 bases, and the junction held 6 bases outside the gene matches. The CDR3 has 15 amino acids. The CDR3 sequence is CASSLQGAANSPLHF. The CDR3 DNA sequence: TGTGCCAGCAGCCTTCAGGGGGCGGCTAATTCACCCCTCCACTTT.

The chain is built from TRBV4-1 and TRBJ1-1; TRBD1 might be the D (6 bases). Trimming removed 8 bases from V and 5 bases from J, with 24 bases in between. This CDR3 is 16 amino acids long. Germline V gene sequence: CDR1 MGHRA, CDR2 YSYEKL. CDR3: CASEPRAGGAGTEAFF. The DNA of the CDR3 is TGCGCCAGCGAGCCAAGAGCCGGGGGGGCGGGGACTGAAGCTTTCTTT.

This chain links TRBV24-1 with TRBJ1-5; D is perhaps TRBD1 (6 bases). CDR1 is KGHDR and CDR2 is SFDVKD in the germline V gene. This CDR3 has 16 residues. Between the trimmed V and J ends, which lost 2 bases and 4 bases, there was a span of 14 bases. This CDR3 reads CATSDSGAYPNQPQHF. CDR3 DNA sequence: TGTGCCACCAGTGATTCAGGGGCCTACCCTAATCAGCCCCAGCATTTT.

The chain combines TRBV5-1 with TRBJ2-5; D is perhaps TRBD1 (6 bases). The V gene lost 1 base and the J gene lost 3 bases, with 13 bases spanning the gap. The CDR3 is made up of 15 amino acids. Germline V gene sequence: CDR1 SGHRS, CDR2 YFSETQ. CDR3: CASSLFGTKEETQYF. The CDR3 DNA follows: TGCGCCAGCAGCTTGTTCGGGACAAAGGAAGAGACCCAGTACTTC.

The chain combines TRBV7-9 with TRBJ1-4; 7 nucleotides agree with TRBD1. Germline CDR1 and CDR2: SEHNR and FQNEAQ (reference sequence). Trimming cost V 5 bases and J 5 bases; bases outside gene matches: 8. The CDR3 loop spans 15 amino acids. The CDR3 loop is CASSQPGQSNEKLFF. CDR3 coding DNA: TGTGCCAGCAGCCAACCGGGACAGTCAAATGAAAAACTGTTTTTT.

The V call is TRBV15, the J call TRBJ2-1, with a tentative D call TRBD2 (6 bases). Trimming removed 0 bases from V and 6 bases from J, with 15 bases in between. The CDR3 totals 16 residues. Germline-derived CDR1 and CDR2 are LNHNV and YYDKDF (reference sequence). For the CDR3, the DNA is TGTGCCACCAGCAGAGATACGCCGTCCGGGGGCAATGAGCAGTTCTTC. It encodes CATSRDTPSGGNEQFF.

V gene TRBV5-5 combines with J gene TRBJ1-6; D is undetermined. This CDR3 spans 14 amino acids. Germline values: CDR1 SGHKS, CDR2 YYEKEE (reference sequence). The ends were cut back, 6 bases at V and 6 bases at J, with 13 bases in the middle. CDR3 in DNA: TGTGCCAGCACCCTAATACCCCCTAATTCACCCCTCCACTTT. Protein sequence: CASTLIPPNSPLHF.

V is TRBV5-1 and J is TRBJ2-1; 8 bases align to TRBD1. V dropped 6 bases and J dropped 7; count of bases not matched to a gene: 6. There are 13 residues in the CDR3. Germline V CDR1 and CDR2: SGHRS, YFSETQ. The CDR3 loop is CASTRDRWNEQFF. CDR3 coding DNA: TGCGCCAGCACCCGGGACAGGTGGAATGAGCAGTTCTTC.

The V call is TRBV6-5, the J call TRBJ2-2; TRBD2 matches at 10 bases. This CDR3 is 15 amino acids long. J was trimmed by 0 bases and V by 6 bases; bases with no gene match: 1. CDR1 MNHEY and CDR2 SVGAGI come from the germline V gene. Here the CDR3 reads CASSGLAANTGELFF. CDR3 nucleotides: TGTGCCAGCAGCGGACTAGCGGCGAACACCGGGGAGCTGTTTTTT.

CDR3 residues: CASSQTGVRGYTF. The CDR3 DNA is TGTGCCAGCTCACAGACAGGGGTCCGAGGCTACACCTTC. The chain employs TRBV18 and TRBJ1-2, with 8 bases fitting TRBD1. V shed 4 bases and J 8 bases; nucleotides not matched to a gene: 6. Germline V gives CDR1 KGHSH, CDR2 LQKENI. The CDR3 has 13 amino acids. Filled out from reference TRBV18 and TRBJ1-2, the complete variable domain reads NAGVMQNPRHLVRRRGQEARLRCSPMKGHSHVYWYRQLPEEGLKFMVYLQKENIIDESGMPKERFSAEFPKEGPSILRIQQVVRGDSAAYFCASSQTGVRGYTFGSGTRLTVV.

The rearrangement joins TRBV11-2 to TRBJ2-7; D may be TRBD2 (7 bases). This CDR3 is 15 amino acids long. Trimming stripped 1 base from V and 3 bases from J, with 13 bases between. Germline assignment: CDR1 SGHAT and CDR2 FQNNGV. The CDR3 DNA reads as TGTGCCAGCAGCTTAGGAAAGGGGGGGGGCTACGAGCAGTACTTC. It is translated as CASSLGKGGGYEQYF.

The J gene is TRBJ1-2, the V gene TRBV10-3; maybe TRBD1 (6 bases). CDR1 is ENHRY, CDR2 SYGVKD, per germline. CDR3 length: 13 residues. V lost 3 bases and J 6 bases, leaving 11 bases between the germline ends. This CDR3 is CAISDRGGDGYTF. The CDR3 nucleotides read TGTGCCATCAGTGATCGGGGGGGCGATGGCTACACCTTC.

This chain links TRBV7-2 with TRBJ1-5, with D unresolved. Trimming took 5 bases from V and 7 from J, leaving 9 bases between them. The V gene's germline CDR1 is SGHTA and CDR2 FQGNSA. The CDR3 contains 12 residues. As DNA, the CDR3 is TGTGCCAGCAGCCCCCCGTCCCAGCCCCAGCATTTT. Translation: CASSPPSQPQHF. The full variable domain, with the rest looked up from reference TRBV7-2 and TRBJ1-5, is GAGVSQSPSNKVTEKGKDVELRCDPISGHTALYWYRQSLGQGLEFLIYFQGNSAPDKSGLPSDRFSAERTGGSVSTLTIQRTQQEDSAVYLCASSPPSQPQHFGDGTRLSIL.

This clone was picked up a small number of times. An end of the junction differs from the germline gene, which may be a read error. CDR3 sequence (DNA): TGTGCCAGCACTAAAGGGGGGAGCGGGGGACCAACCGGAGAGCTGTTTTTT. It codes for CASTKGGSGGPTGELFF. The chain recombines TRBV11-3 with TRBJ2-2; 8 bases are shared with TRBD2. The CDR3 consists of 17 residues. Germline lookup yields CDR1 SGHNT and CDR2 YENEEA.

This clone has a single count. This chain links TRBV2 with TRBJ1-5; no clear D. The CDR3 runs to 13 residues. The germline CDR1 and CDR2 sequences are SNHLY and FYNNEI. With 2 bases removed from V and 7 bases from J, the gap between germline ends came to 9 bases. The chain's CDR3 is CASSEFSGQPQHF. DNA for the CDR3: TGTGCCAGCAGTGAATTTAGCGGGCAGCCCCAGCATTTT.

The V and J genes are TRBV24-1 and TRBJ2-5; TRBD1 is a possible D gene (6 bases). The ends were cut back, 4 bases at V and 2 bases at J, with 7 bases in the middle. The CDR3 totals 13 residues. Germline V lookup: CDR1 KGHDR, CDR2 SFDVKD. The CDR3 here is CATSEDRQETQYF. CDR3 coding DNA: TGTGCCACCAGTGAGGACAGACAAGAGACCCAGTACTTC.

The V and J genes are TRBV2 and TRBJ2-7, with unresolved D. CDR1 and CDR2 (germline): SNHLY, FYNNEI. This CDR3 region has 12 residues. V shed 1 base and J shed 4 bases, with 5 bases lying between them. For the CDR3, the DNA is TGTGCCAGCAGTGAAGAATCGTACGAGCAGTACTTC. This encodes CASSEESYEQYF.

The V call is TRBV28, the J call TRBJ1-6, with 9 nucleotides matching TRBD1. This CDR3 has 19 residues. V lost 6 bases to trimming and J lost 0 bases; unmatched junction nucleotides: 12. Germline CDR1 MDHEN, CDR2 SYDVKM. As DNA, the CDR3 is TGTGCCAGCAGAAACGACAGGGGGTACTTCGGCTCCTATAATTCACCCCTCCACTTT. Translation: CASRNDRGYFGSYNSPLHF. Combining the CDR3 with reference TRBV28 and TRBJ1-6 gives the whole variable domain DVKVTQSSRYLVKRTGEKVFLECVQDMDHENMFWYRQDPGLGLRLIYFSYDVKMKEKGDIPEGYSVSREKKERFSLILESASTNQTSMYLCASRNDRGYFGSYNSPLHFGNGTRLTVT.

The V call is TRBV11-2, the J call TRBJ2-2; D uncertain. The germline V and J ends were trimmed by 4 bases and 2 bases, with 11 bases remaining between them. The CDR3 extends over 15 amino acids. Per germline, CDR1 SGHAT and CDR2 FQNNGV. The chain's CDR3 is CASSSLAFNTGELFF. Written as DNA, the CDR3 is TGTGCCAGCAGCTCCCTGGCCTTTAACACCGGGGAGCTGTTTTTT. Full variable domain (missing parts from reference TRBV11-2 and TRBJ2-2): EAGVAQSPRYKIIEKRQSVAFWCNPISGHATLYWYQQILGQGPKLLIQFQNNGVVDDSQLPKDRFSAERLKGVDSTLKIQPAKLEDSAVYLCASSSLAFNTGELFFGEGSRLTVL.

The V and J genes are TRBV24-1 and TRBJ2-7; no clear D gene. The CDR3 covers 8 residues. Germline values: CDR1 KGHDR, CDR2 SFDVKD. CDR3 residues: CPSGEQYF. CDR3 coding DNA: TGTCCCTCCGGGGAGCAGTACTTC.

This clone was seen more than once but under ten times. The chain combines TRBV4-2 with TRBJ1-2; D is perhaps TRBD1 (5 bases). V gave up 1 base and J gave up 4 bases, with 19 bases separating them. This CDR3 region has 17 residues. CDR1 is LGHNA, CDR2 YNFKEQ, per germline. CDR3 sequence reads: CASSQVGGAQLIYGYTF. The CDR3 DNA reads as TGTGCCAGCAGCCAAGTTGGAGGGGCTCAGTTGATCTATGGCTACACCTTC.